The 8 T cell receptor beta chains given below trace back to one sample, sequenced in a study of T cell repertoires in aging, cancer and after chemotherapy. The template was genomic DNA from peripheral blood, not RNA. A mixed TRB-A/B primer pool amplified rearranged TRB by multiplex touch-down PCR. Via MiXCR, TCRdb re-called the multiplex PCR reads, giving one row per CDR3 protein. The sample includes roughly 2,200 distinct CDR3 sequences, 23% of them seen just once. The sequenced sample consisted of blood. These receptors were obtained from a human donor with a solid tumor.

The chain joins TRBV21-1 to TRBJ1-5; the DNA was not compared with TRBD1, the D call given in the table. TRBV21-1 is assigned pseudogene status. The CDR3 extends over 17 amino acids. In DNA form, the CDR3 reads TGTGCCAGCAGCTCACTGGGACAGGGGTTTTCCCATCAGCCCCAGCATTTT. It yields the protein CASSSLGQGFSHQPQHF.

By sample share, this clonotype is medium-sized (0.01 to 0.1%). This sequence joins TRBV19 and TRBJ1-1, with D perhaps matching TRBD1 (6 bases). The V end lost 3 bases, the J end lost 5 bases, and 22 bases lay between the germline ends. There are 17 residues in the CDR3. In germline, CDR1 is LNHDA, CDR2 SQIVND (reference sequence). The CDR3 region has the DNA TGTGCCAGTAGTATGGGTAGTGGGGGGGGGGCGCGAACTGAAGCTTTCTTT. Its protein product is CASSMGSGGGARTEAFF.

This clonotype was seen more than once but under ten times. The genes are TRBV12-3 or TRBV12-4 and TRBJ2-4, with D perhaps TRBD1 or TRBD2 (5 bases each). The V and J ends lost 4 bases and 0 bases respectively, with 10 bases between them. The CDR3 contains 15 residues. The CDR3 nucleotides read TGTGCCAGCAGTTCCGGGGCCCTAGCCAAAAACATTCAGTACTTC. Protein: CASSSGALAKNIQYF.

The chain employs TRBV5-1 and TRBJ2-7, with a weak D call TRBD2 (6 bases). The germline gives CDR1 SGHRS, CDR2 YFSETQ. This CDR3 has 14 residues. Trimming took 0 bases from V and 4 from J, leaving 11 bases between them. In DNA, the CDR3 is TGCGCCAGCAGCTTGGACAGGAGGGTGTACGAGCAGTACTTC. Its translation: CASSLDRRVYEQYF.

This chain links TRBV6-5 with TRBJ2-1, with no clear D. This CDR3 contains 16 residues. The germline V and J ends were trimmed by 4 bases and 16 bases, with 29 bases remaining between them. Germline assignment: CDR1 MNHEY and CDR2 SVGAGI. CDR3 sequence (DNA): TGTGCCAGCAGTTTCACGGAGCCGAGCTCCTACAATGAGGAATTCTTC. Translation: CASSFTEPSSYNEEFF.

V and J are TRBV27 and TRBJ1-1, with no clear D. Germline V gives CDR1 MNHEY, CDR2 SMNVEV (reference sequence). The CDR3 runs 13 residues. Trimming removed 3 bases at V and 4 bases at J, with 9 bases between. This CDR3 reads CASSFGERTEAFF. The CDR3 bases are TGTGCCAGCAGTTTCGGGGAGCGCACTGAAGCTTTCTTT.

By share of the sample, this clonotype is medium-sized (0.01 to 0.1%). The chain employs TRBV12-3 or TRBV12-4 and TRBJ2-7, with 12 bases fitting TRBD1. This CDR3 has 15 residues. Germline trimming cut 4 bases from V and 3 bases from J; bases unmatched to any gene: 4. The CDR3 loop reads CASSSRDRGLYEQYF. For the CDR3, the DNA is TGTGCCAGCAGTTCTCGGGACAGGGGGCTCTACGAGCAGTACTTC.

This clonotype was observed once. CDR3 nucleotide sequence: TGCGCCAGCAGCCAAGGGCTCCTCTATGGCTACACCTTC. Translation gives CASSQGLLYGYTF. The chain has TRBV4-3 and TRBJ1-2; D is undetermined. CDR1 and CDR2 (germline): LGHNA, YSLEER. Trimming stripped 1 base from V and 4 bases from J, with 7 bases between. This CDR3 spans 13 amino acids.